The clone carrying this T cell receptor (beta chain) was detected ten times or more. These data come from a study of patients and donors after allogeneic stem cell transplantation. TCRdb itself ran the RT-PCR reads through MiXCR, one entry per CDR3 protein. The sample carries 150,000 to 200,000 distinct CDR3 sequences, approximately 24% recorded once. CDR1 is DFQATT and CDR2 is SNEGSKA in the germline V gene (reference sequence). V was pared by 1 base and J by 2 bases, with 10 bases of the junction left unmatched. This CDR3 is 17 amino acids long. The chain uses TRBV20-1 and TRBJ1-3; TRBD1 agrees at 8 bases. The receptor's source is a human donor who was either an allogeneic HSCT recipient or a stem cell or donor lymphocyte infusion donor (not recorded which). It is not recorded whose cells these are; they may come from a transplant donor. The source material was blood, either unsorted or a sorted T cell fraction (not recorded which). CDR3 protein: CSARAGTGYSAGNTIYF. The CDR3 region has the DNA TGCAGTGCTAGAGCCGGGACAGGCTATTCGGCTGGAAACACCATATATTTT.